These 6 T cell receptor beta chains originate from one sample sequenced in a study of T cell repertoires in cytomegalovirus infection. MiXCR, applied by TCRdb to the reads, yields one record per CDR3 protein. Of 310,000 or so distinct CDR3 sequences listed, about 25% are singletons. Sequenced: PBMCs. These receptors were taken from a human donor in good health (CMV status not recorded). Some clones in this sample may be carry-over from other donors' samples.

The V gene is TRBV18, the J gene TRBJ1-1; no firm D call. The CDR3 is 15 residues long. Trimming removed 1 base from V and 5 bases from J, with 14 bases in between. Germline lookup yields CDR1 KGHSH and CDR2 LQKENI. The CDR3 loop reads CASSPLDSWWTEAFF. Here the CDR3 DNA reads TGTGCCAGCTCACCACTAGATAGTTGGTGGACTGAAGCTTTCTTT.

With respect to this clonotype: This may arise from a read error, as a much more abundant clone is one base away. The rearrangement joins TRBV7-2 to TRBJ2-1, with D maybe TRBD2 (5 bases). Germline loops: CDR1 SGHTA, CDR2 FQGNSA. The CDR3 spans 13 residues. The CDR3 reads CASSFRMGSEPFF. The DNA for the CDR3 is TGTGCCAGCAGCTTTAGGATGGGGAGTGAGCCGTTCTTC.

This clonotype was detected only once. CDR3: CASSLVLAGASGANVLTF. CDR3 bases: TGTGCCAGCAGCTTAGTACTAGCGGGAGCGTCTGGGGCCAACGTCCTGACTTTC. This sequence joins TRBV11-2 and TRBJ2-6, with 11 bases that match TRBD2. The CDR3 extends over 18 amino acids. The junction had 3 bases not matched to a gene; V was cut back by 1 base and J by 1 base. CDR1 is SGHAT, CDR2 FQNNGV, per germline.

The V call is TRBV20-1, the J call TRBJ1-5; possibly TRBD1 for D (5 bases). The germline V and J ends were trimmed by 6 bases and 1 base, with 13 bases remaining between them. Germline V gives CDR1 DFQATT, CDR2 SNEGSKA (reference sequence). The CDR3 is 14 amino acids. In DNA form, the CDR3 reads TGCAGTGCCGGGGGGGGTATGAGCAATCAGCCCCAGCATTTT. This encodes CSAGGGMSNQPQHF.

The chain combines TRBV2 with TRBJ1-4; 7 bases are a match to TRBD1. The CDR3 is 16 amino acids. J lost 4 bases, V lost 3 bases, and 8 bases had no gene match. Per germline, CDR1 SNHLY and CDR2 FYNNEI. The CDR3 reads CASSEGTAPINEKLFF. The CDR3 DNA follows: TGTGCCAGCAGTGAGGGGACAGCACCGATTAATGAAAAACTGTTTTTT.

This clonotype occurred a few times. The V and J genes are TRBV5-1 and TRBJ1-3, with no clear D. This CDR3 comprises 16 residues. V was shortened by 4 bases and J by 2 bases, with 16 bases between the two germline ends. Germline values: CDR1 SGHRS, CDR2 YFSETQ. CDR3 region: CASSPSGGLTGNTIYF. The CDR3 DNA reads as TGCGCCAGCAGCCCGTCGGGAGGGCTCACTGGAAACACCATATATTTT.